One sample yielded the 26 T cell receptor beta chains listed below, sequenced in a study of Ad26.COV2.S vaccination and SARS-CoV-2 variants. Treatment indicated: about 20 received Ad26.COV2.S at low or high dose, single or two shots; several received placebo; per-sample allocation not given. Samples analyzed were those drawn on day 63 after the first vaccine or placebo injection. The data were produced by immunoSEQ multiplex PCR, yet TCRdb's version contains in-frame clones alone and is incomplete. Seen here are around 500,000 clones, about 88% observed once, and the top ten hold more than 1.5%. The sequencing here drew on peripheral blood, taken in a trial of Ad26.COV2.S vaccine versus placebo. The receptors come from a person aged 18 to 65 who received the Ad26.COV2.S COVID-19 vaccine or a placebo.

The rearrangement joins TRBV16 to TRBJ1-5, with D possibly matching TRBD1 (6 bases). Trimming stripped 4 bases from V and 10 bases from J, with 20 bases between. Per germline, CDR1 KGHSY and CDR2 FQNENV. This CDR3 has 15 residues. The CDR3 coding sequence is TGTGCCAGCAGCCCTAACGGACCTGGAGGGACACCCCAGCATTTT. Its translation: CASSPNGPGGTPQHF.

The J gene is TRBJ1-5, the V gene TRBV2, with D possibly TRBD1 on 5 matching bases. Looked up from germline, CDR1 is SNHLY and CDR2 is FYNNEI. V lost 3 bases and J lost 2, with 11 bases in between. This CDR3 spans 15 amino acids. In DNA form, the CDR3 reads TGTGCCAGCAGTGATTGGGACGGTCGCAATCAGCCCCAGCATTTT. Protein sequence: CASSDWDGRNQPQHF.

The chain carries TRBV27 and TRBJ1-3; D is uncertain. The CDR3 extends over 16 amino acids. V was trimmed by 6 bases and J by 3 bases, leaving 18 bases between them. Germline-derived CDR1 and CDR2 are MNHEY and SMNVEV (reference sequence). For the CDR3, the DNA is TGTGCCAGCAGCCCAAGGGCAGCGCTATATGGAAACACCATATATTTT. Protein product: CASSPRAALYGNTIYF.

The rearrangement joins TRBV6-1 to TRBJ2-5, with TRBD1 matching 7 bases. Losses at the gene ends were 3 bases for V and 7 bases for J; bases not matched to a gene: 5. This CDR3 contains 13 residues. Germline CDR1 reads MNHNS; CDR2 reads SASEGT. CDR3 protein: CASSETGSGTQYF. CDR3 DNA: TGTGCCAGCAGTGAGACAGGGTCTGGGACCCAGTACTTC.

This clone was seen only a few times. The chain joins TRBV7-9 to TRBJ2-1; D might be TRBD2 (5 bases). Germline V lookup: CDR1 SEHNR, CDR2 FQNEAQ (reference sequence). The V and J ends lost 7 bases and 0 bases respectively, with 16 bases between them. The length of the CDR3 is 16 residues. Written as DNA, the CDR3 is TGTGCCAGCACCAAGGACCGGAGGAGCTCCTACAATGAGCAGTTCTTC. This codes for CASTKDRRSSYNEQFF.

The gene calls are TRBV28 and TRBJ1-3, with D tentatively TRBD1 (5 bases). Germline V gives CDR1 MDHEN, CDR2 SYDVKM. This CDR3 contains 14 residues. V gave up 10 bases and J gave up 0 bases, with 13 bases separating them. CDR3 protein: CATWGLTSGNTIYF. The CDR3 nucleotides read TGTGCCACGTGGGGGTTGACCTCTGGAAACACCATATATTTT.

This rearrangement joins TRBV5-4 to TRBJ1-4; TRBD1 matches at 10 bases. The CDR3 runs to 13 residues. The J segment lost 8 bases and the V segment lost 5 bases, leaving 3 bases of the junction unmatched. Germline lookup yields CDR1 SGHNT and CDR2 YYREEE (reference sequence). CDR3 region: CASRRQGAEKLFF. For the CDR3, the DNA is TGTGCCAGCAGGCGACAGGGGGCGGAAAAACTGTTTTTT.

The gene calls are TRBV4-3 and TRBJ1-5; 10 nucleotides match TRBD1. The CDR3 sequence is 20 residues long. The ends lost 1 base at V and 3 bases at J; junction bases unmatched: 15. Germline assignment: CDR1 LGHNA and CDR2 YSLEER. CDR3 in DNA: TGCGCCAGCAGCCAAGCTATTTATGGGTCGACAGGGGGCCTCAATCAGCCCCAGCATTTT. This codes for CASSQAIYGSTGGLNQPQHF.

The chain couples TRBV30 to TRBJ2-3; D call uncertain. The CDR3 has 15 residues. Per the germline V gene, CDR1 is GTSNPN and CDR2 is SVGIG (reference sequence). Trimming took off 0 bases at V and 0 bases at J, with 10 bases between the two ends. The CDR3 sequence: CAWSVQGISTDTQYF. In DNA, the CDR3 is TGTGCCTGGAGTGTACAAGGGATCAGCACAGATACGCAGTATTTT.

The chain combines TRBV4-3 with TRBJ1-1; D not certain. Looked up from germline, CDR1 is LGHNA and CDR2 is YSLEER. CDR3 length: 12 residues. With 0 bases removed from V and 11 bases from J, the gap between germline ends came to 10 bases. The DNA of the CDR3 is TGCGCCAGCAGCCAAGATTCCCGACGGGCTTTCTTT. Translation gives CASSQDSRRAFF.

The chain has TRBV28 and TRBJ2-3, with unresolved D. CDR1 is MDHEN, CDR2 SYDVKM, per germline. CDR3 length: 19 residues. V lost 1 base and J lost 2, with 22 bases in between. The CDR3: CASSLSGLGRAPYTDTQYF. CDR3 DNA sequence: TGTGCCAGCAGTTTATCTGGGCTTGGCCGGGCTCCTTACACAGATACGCAGTATTTT.

This clone was observed a single time. The V call is TRBV5-1, the J call TRBJ2-1, with 7 bases that match TRBD2. The CDR3 runs to 13 residues. The V segment lost 1 base and the J segment 7 bases; nucleotides outside the gene matches: 2. Germline CDR1 SGHRS, CDR2 YFSETQ. CDR3 nucleotides: TGCGCCAGCAGCTTGACTAGCGAGAATGAGCAGTTCTTC. Residues: CASSLTSENEQFF.

CDR3 nucleotide sequence: TGTGCCAGCAGCCAAGTTCTGACAGGGTGGGATATCGTTGGGCTGTTTTTT. This gives the protein CASSQVLTGWDIVGLFF. V usage is TRBV3-1 (or the pseudogene TRBV3-2) and J usage is TRBJ2-2; 7 positions match TRBD1. This CDR3 region has 17 residues. Germline CDR1 and CDR2: LGHDT and YNNKEL (reference sequence). Trimming took 1 base from V and 13 from J; bases not matched to a gene: 18.

This clone was counted between two and nine times. V gene TRBV21-1 combines with J gene TRBJ2-7. TRBV21-1 constitutes a pseudogene. The CDR3 covers 15 residues. This CDR3 is CASSTLETATYEQYF. The CDR3 DNA reads as TGTGCCAGCAGCACCCTGGAAACCGCAACCTACGAGCAGTACTTC.

V usage is TRBV27 and J usage is TRBJ2-6; D gene unclear. CDR3 size: 15 residues. Deletions cut 6 bases from V and 4 bases from J, with 13 bases between. The germline V gene has CDR1 MNHEY and CDR2 SMNVEV (reference sequence). The CDR3 sequence: CASSYLGGGANVLTF. The CDR3 DNA reads as TGTGCCAGCAGCTATTTGGGCGGCGGGGCCAACGTCCTGACTTTC.

The chain carries TRBV4-1 and TRBJ2-3; 13 bases line up with TRBD2. V trimming: 1 base; J trimming: 4 bases; junction bases outside the gene matches: 5. Germline CDR1 MGHRA, CDR2 YSYEKL. This CDR3 comprises 17 residues. The CDR3, as DNA: TGCGCCAGCAGCCAAGCTCGGACTAGCGGGGGTTCAGATACGCAGTATTTT. Translation gives CASSQARTSGGSDTQYF.

DNA for the CDR3: TGTGCCAGCGTACAGGCTGCAACTAATGAAAAACTGTTTTTT. As protein: CASVQAATNEKLFF. The chain has TRBV7-9 and TRBJ1-4; the D gene is possibly TRBD1 (5 bases). Between the trimmed V and J ends, which lost 8 bases and 0 bases, there was a span of 10 bases. Germline V CDR1 and CDR2: SEHNR, FQNEAQ (reference sequence). CDR3 size: 14 residues.

In its sample, this clone was seen once. The chain has TRBV2 and TRBJ1-2; D ambiguous. The CDR3 is 14 amino acids. The germline CDR1 and CDR2 sequences are SNHLY and FYNNEI. Trimming removed 8 bases from V and 0 bases from J, with 13 bases in between. DNA for the CDR3: TGTGCCAGCGCCCGCCGGAACACTAACTATGGCTACACCTTC. Translation: CASARRNTNYGYTF.

The rearrangement joins TRBV2 to TRBJ1-3, with 12 nucleotides matching TRBD1. J gave up 4 bases and V 5 bases, and 3 bases lay outside the gene matches. The CDR3 spans 15 residues. The germline gives CDR1 SNHLY, CDR2 FYNNEI. The CDR3 spells CASSSGTGGGNTIYF. In DNA, the CDR3 is TGTGCCAGCAGTTCCGGGACAGGGGGCGGAAACACCATATATTTT.

The chain couples TRBV10-2 to TRBJ1-6; maybe TRBD1 (5 bases). Deletions cut 6 bases from V and 6 bases from J, with 9 bases between. Germline V lookup: CDR1 WSHSY, CDR2 SAAADI. The CDR3 totals 13 residues. The CDR3 DNA reads as TGCGCCAGCAGGGACACAGTTAATTCACCCCTCCACTTT. Amino acid sequence: CASRDTVNSPLHF.

The chain employs TRBV10-3 and TRBJ2-3; D remains unclear. Looked up from germline, CDR1 is ENHRY and CDR2 is SYGVKD. The V and J ends lost 6 bases and 2 bases respectively, with 9 bases between them. The CDR3 has 13 amino acids. The CDR3 loop reads CAISSDNTDTQYF. DNA of the CDR3: TGTGCCATCAGCTCTGACAACACAGATACGCAGTATTTT.

This chain connects TRBV5-4 to TRBJ1-4; D remains unclear. V was cut by 4 bases and J by 2 bases, with 15 bases left in between. CDR1 and CDR2 from the germline V gene are SGHNT and YYREEE (reference sequence). The CDR3 runs to 16 residues. The CDR3 here is CASSIRTGGTNEKLFF. The CDR3 nucleotides are TGTGCCAGCAGCATTAGGACCGGCGGGACTAATGAAAAACTGTTTTTT.

This clone showed up just once. The chain recombines TRBV11-2 with TRBJ2-7; no definite D call. This CDR3 comprises 14 residues. Germline V gene lookup returns CDR1 SGHAT and CDR2 FQNNGV. V was cut by 2 bases and J by 4 bases, with 12 bases left in between. CDR3 sequence reads: CASSLRWTAYEQYF. CDR3 nucleotide sequence: TGTGCCAGCAGCTTAAGGTGGACCGCGTACGAGCAGTACTTC.

In this sample, this clone turned up once. The chain employs TRBV3-1 (or the pseudogene TRBV3-2) and TRBJ2-7, with 10 bases lining up with TRBD1. In germline, CDR1 is LGHDT, CDR2 YNNKEL (reference sequence). The V gene end was trimmed by 4 bases and the J gene end by 3 bases; junction bases not matched to a gene: 6. The CDR3 runs 15 residues. The DNA of the CDR3 is TGTGCCAGCAGCCCCGAGGACAGGGGGGTCTACGAGCAGTACTTC. It encodes CASSPEDRGVYEQYF.

The genes are TRBV9 and TRBJ1-1; D gene ambiguous. Germline CDR1 SGDLS, CDR2 YYNGEE. The CDR3 length is 13 residues. Trimming shortened V by 2 bases and J by 0 bases, and 5 bases separated the two germline ends. The DNA for the CDR3 is TGTGCCAGCAGCGTTCATATGAACACTGAAGCTTTCTTT. The encoded protein is CASSVHMNTEAFF.

This chain joins TRBV7-2 and TRBJ1-4; the D is unclear. The germline V and J ends were trimmed by 0 bases and 4 bases, with 9 bases remaining between them. This CDR3 contains 15 residues. Germline assignment: CDR1 SGHTA and CDR2 FQGNSA. The CDR3 here is CASSLAQMVNEKLFF. The CDR3 DNA is TGTGCCAGCAGCTTAGCGCAGATGGTTAATGAAAAACTGTTTTTT.